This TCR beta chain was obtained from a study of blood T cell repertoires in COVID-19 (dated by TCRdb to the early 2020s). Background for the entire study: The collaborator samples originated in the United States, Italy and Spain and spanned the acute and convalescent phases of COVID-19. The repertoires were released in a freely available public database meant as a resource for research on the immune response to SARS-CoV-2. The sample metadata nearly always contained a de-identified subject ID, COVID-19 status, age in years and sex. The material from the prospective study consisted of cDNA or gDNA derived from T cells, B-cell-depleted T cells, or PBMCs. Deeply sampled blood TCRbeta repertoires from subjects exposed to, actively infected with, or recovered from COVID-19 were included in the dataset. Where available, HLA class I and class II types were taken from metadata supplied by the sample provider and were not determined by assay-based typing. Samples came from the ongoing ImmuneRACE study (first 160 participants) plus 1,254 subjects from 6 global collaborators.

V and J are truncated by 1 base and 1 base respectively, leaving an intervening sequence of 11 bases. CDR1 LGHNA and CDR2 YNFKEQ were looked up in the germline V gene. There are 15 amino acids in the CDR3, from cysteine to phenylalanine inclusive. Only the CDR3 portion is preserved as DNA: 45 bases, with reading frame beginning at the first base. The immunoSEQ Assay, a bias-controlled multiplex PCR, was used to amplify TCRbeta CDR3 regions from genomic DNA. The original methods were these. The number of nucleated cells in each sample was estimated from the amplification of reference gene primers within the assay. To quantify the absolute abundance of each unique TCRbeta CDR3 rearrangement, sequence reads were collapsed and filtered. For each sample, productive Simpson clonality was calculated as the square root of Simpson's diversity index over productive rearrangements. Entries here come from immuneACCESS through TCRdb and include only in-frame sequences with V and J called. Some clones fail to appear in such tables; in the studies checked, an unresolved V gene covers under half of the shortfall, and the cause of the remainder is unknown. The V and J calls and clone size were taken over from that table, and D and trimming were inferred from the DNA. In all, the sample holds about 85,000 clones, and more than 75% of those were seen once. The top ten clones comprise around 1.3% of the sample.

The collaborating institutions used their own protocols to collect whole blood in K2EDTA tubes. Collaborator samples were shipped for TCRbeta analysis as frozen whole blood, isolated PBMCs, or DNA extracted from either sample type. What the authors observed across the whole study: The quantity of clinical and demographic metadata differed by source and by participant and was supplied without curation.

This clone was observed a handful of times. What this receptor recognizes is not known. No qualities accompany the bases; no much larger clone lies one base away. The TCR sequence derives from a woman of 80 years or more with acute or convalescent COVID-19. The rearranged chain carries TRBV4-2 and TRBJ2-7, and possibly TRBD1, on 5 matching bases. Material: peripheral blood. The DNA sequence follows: TGTGCCAGCAGCCAAGGCCCAGGGATGTCCTACGAGCAGTACTTC. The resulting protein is CASSQGPGMSYEQYF.